The clone carrying this T cell receptor (beta chain) has more than one count but fewer than ten. The entry originates in a study of spatial heterogeneity in lung cancer. Per the germline V gene, CDR1 is SGHTA and CDR2 is FQGNSA. This CDR3 is built from 15 residues. Trimming at V came to 4 bases and at J to 6 bases, leaving 10 bases not matched to a gene. Sample time point: sample taken at primary tumor resection. No cell sorting; template was whole RNA from tumor, lung tissue or PBMC. TCR cDNA molecules each had a unique molecular identifier. TCRdb analysed the 5' RACE reads with MiXCR anew, one entry per CDR3 protein. Among about 56,000 distinct CDR3 sequences listed, about 8% were seen once.

This sequence originates from a female donor with early-stage non-small cell lung cancer. The starting material was PBMCs, obtained at surgery. This chain links TRBV7-2 with TRBJ1-1; 8 bases map to TRBD1. Written as DNA, the CDR3 is TGTGCCAGCAGCTCACAGGGACAGGTTCAGTCTGAAGCTTTCTTT. Its protein product is CASSSQGQVQSEAFF.